This T cell receptor beta chain originates from a study of blood T cell repertoires in COVID-19. About the study: COVID-19 samples collected from the United States, Italy and Spain covered acute and convalescent phases. The analysed material was cDNA or gDNA that came from T cells, B-cell-depleted T cells, or PBMCs.

Original processing notes: Using reference gene primer amplification, nucleated cell counts were estimated. Libraries were prepared by immunoSEQ multiplex PCR; TCRdb keeps only in-frame clonotypes and omits some of them. The V and J calls and clone size were taken over from that table, and D and trimming were inferred from the DNA. There are some 110,000 clones in the sample; 65% to 90% occur only once, and around 4% lies in the top ten. V dropped 5 bases and J dropped 8 bases, with 7 bases sitting between them. The CDR3 totals 11 residues. The sequenced sample consisted of peripheral blood. The V and J genes are TRBV23-1 and TRBJ1-3; no clear D gene. Being an ORF, TRBV23-1 has a function that is uncertain. The sequence derives from a man over 45 with acute or convalescent COVID-19. The CDR3 loop is CASSYKDTIYF. CDR3 in DNA: TGCGCCAGCAGTTACAAAGACACCATATATTTT.